This T cell receptor (beta chain) was identified in a study of T-cell reconstitution after alpha-beta-depleted transplantation in children (dated by TCRdb to about 2016). A note on the overall study: T-cell immune reconstitution after TCRalphabeta/CD19-depleted allogeneic hematopoietic cell transplantation in children was quantitatively tracked in the study by means of TCR repertoire profiling. The research as a whole found: Over the following months the frequencies of hyperexpanded clones went down, and after one year T-cell counts and TCRbeta diversity were mostly credited to newly produced T cells. Apparently early alphabetaT-cell count recovery about two months after transplant reportedly relied on only several hundred rapidly expanded clones derived from non-depleted graft cells. In some patients, the high TCRbeta diversity seen at day 60 was put down to recipient T cells and intrathymic progenitors that had survived conditioning.

The treatment or condition label for this specimen denotes: allogeneic hematopoietic cell transplantation with graft depleted of TCRalphabeta T cells and CD19 B cells. The transplant recipients were children given TCRalphabeta/CD19-depleted allogeneic hematopoietic cell grafts. The trim is 7 bases for V and 7 bases for J, with a gap of 23 bases between the germline ends. Spanning cysteine to phenylalanine, the CDR3 consists of 16 amino acids. Left in the record is the CDR3 DNA by itself, 48 bases read in frame from the first base. Sequences MNHNS (CDR1) and SASEGT (CDR2) are obtained from the germline V gene. Library prep was done by PCR. Sequenced using an Illumina HiSeq 2500. TCR library preparation used molecular barcoding, with unique molecular identifiers applied to normalize quantification of the TCRbeta repertoire. TCRdb cleaned the public reads at Q25 with fastp, built clones with MiXCR and kept in-frame beta chains. Rows with a matching CDR3 protein are joined into one entry that keeps the most common DNA and genes. For this sample there are over 400,000 distinct CDR3 sequences; 43% appear just once. The ten most abundant clones make up about 30% of the sample.

This clonotype was seen a handful of times. Its binding antigen is unknown. Per-base quality was not reported, and no clone a single base away is much larger than it. The material was PBMCs, obtained before TCRalphabeta/CD19-depleted stem cell transplant. Recombination connected TRBV6-1 to TRBJ2-1; the D gene could be TRBD1 or TRBD2, each one agreeing over 5 bases. The receptor's source is a girl aged 2 to 9 with aplastic anemia, due to receive a stem cell transplant. Read as DNA, the sequence is TGTGCCAGCACCAGGGACCCCGGGACGTTCCGTAATGAGCAGTTCTTC. This is translated as CASTRDPGTFRNEQFF.